This T cell receptor beta chain was retrieved from a study of vaccination effects on CD4 cells after COVID-19. Notes on the study in general: The study found marked clonal contraction of infection- and vaccine-induced clones late after vaccination. Few convalescent patients were studied, and early post-infection samples were lacking. Common cold coronaviruses were cross-recognized by only 1 of 255 vaccine-induced clones in healthy vaccinees.

Here immunoSEQ multiplex PCR was the method, and the copy in TCRdb shows in-frame clones only, minus some. The data show 50,000 to 60,000 clones, roughly 70% seen once. Of note for this clone: The target antigen is unknown.

The CDR3 is 14 amino acids. Per germline, CDR1 SGDLS and CDR2 YYNGEE. Trimming took off 0 bases at V and 5 bases at J, with 11 bases between the two ends. Antigen-specific CD4+ T cells were first expanded with viral peptide pools by the ViraFEST assay and only then sequenced. Researchers isolated CD4+ T cells once less than twelve days of culture had elapsed. Absence of prior SARS-CoV-2 infection characterized the vaccine recipients, who showed negative nucleocapsid antibodies. Each culture well received a few million PBMC. These cells were then cultured in IMDM with about 10 IU/ml IL-2 and 8.5 to 10 ug/ml peptides.

This clonotype originated in a human donor who received a COVID-19 vaccine. This sequence joins TRBV9 and TRBJ2-5, with D hard to call. The sequencing used CD4+ T cells from PBMCs cultured with SARS-CoV-2 spike peptides, collected before COVID-19 vaccination. CDR3: CASSVAGRLETQYF. The CDR3 region has the DNA TGTGCCAGCAGCGTAGCCGGTAGGCTTGAGACCCAGTACTTC.